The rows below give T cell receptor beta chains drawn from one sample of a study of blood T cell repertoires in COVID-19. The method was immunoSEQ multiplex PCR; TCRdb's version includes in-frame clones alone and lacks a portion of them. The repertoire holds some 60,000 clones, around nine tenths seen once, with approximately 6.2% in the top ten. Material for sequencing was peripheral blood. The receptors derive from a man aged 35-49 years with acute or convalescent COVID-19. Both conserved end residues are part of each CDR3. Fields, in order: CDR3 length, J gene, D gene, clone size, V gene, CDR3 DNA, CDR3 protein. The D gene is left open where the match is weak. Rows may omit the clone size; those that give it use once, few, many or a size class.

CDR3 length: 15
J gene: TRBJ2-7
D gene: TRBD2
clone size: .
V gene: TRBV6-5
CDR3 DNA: TGTGCCAGCACCCCGCATGGACTAGCGGGCTACGAGCAGTACTTC
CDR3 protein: CASTPHGLAGYEQYF

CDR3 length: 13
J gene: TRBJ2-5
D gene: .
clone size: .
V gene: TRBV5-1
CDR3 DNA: TGCGCCAGCAGCTTCCGGTCTCAAGAGACCCAGTACTTC
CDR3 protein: CASSFRSQETQYF

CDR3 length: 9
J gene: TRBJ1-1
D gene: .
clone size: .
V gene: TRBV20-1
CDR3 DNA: TGCAGTGCCCAGGCCGGAGCTTTCTTT
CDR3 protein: CSAQAGAFF

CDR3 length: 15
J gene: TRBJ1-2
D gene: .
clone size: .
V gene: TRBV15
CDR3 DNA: TGTGCCACCAGAGGGCGGACAGCTACTGACTATGGCTACACCTTC
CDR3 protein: CATRGRTATDYGYTF

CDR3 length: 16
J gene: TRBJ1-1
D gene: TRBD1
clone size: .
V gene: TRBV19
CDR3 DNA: TGTGCCAGTAGTTTAGACAGGGGCCAACTGAACACTGAAGCTTTCTTT
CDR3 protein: CASSLDRGQLNTEAFF

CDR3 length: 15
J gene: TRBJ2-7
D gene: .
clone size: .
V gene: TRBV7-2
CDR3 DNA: TGTGCCAGCAGCTTAAGTGGACACCTCTCCTACGAGCAGTACTTC
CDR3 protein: CASSLSGHLSYEQYF

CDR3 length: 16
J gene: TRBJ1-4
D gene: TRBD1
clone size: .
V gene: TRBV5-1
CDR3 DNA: TGCGCCAGCACTTTACAGGGGGCGGACGTTGATGAAAAACTGTTTTTT
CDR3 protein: CASTLQGADVDEKLFF

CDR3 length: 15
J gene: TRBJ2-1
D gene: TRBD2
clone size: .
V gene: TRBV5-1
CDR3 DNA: TGCGCCAGCAGCTTGGGGGCGGGAGTCTACAATGAGCAGTTCTTC
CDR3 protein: CASSLGAGVYNEQFF

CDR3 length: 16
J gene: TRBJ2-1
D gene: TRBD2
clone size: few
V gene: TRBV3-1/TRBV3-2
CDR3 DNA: TGTGCCAGCAGCCAAATCGCGGGAGCTCCCTACAATGAGCAGTTCTTC
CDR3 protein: CASSQIAGAPYNEQFF

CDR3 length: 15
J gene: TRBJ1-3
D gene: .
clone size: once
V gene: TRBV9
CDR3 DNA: TGTGCCAGCAGCGTGGGGGCACTTTTGGGAAACACCATATATTTT
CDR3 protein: CASSVGALLGNTIYF

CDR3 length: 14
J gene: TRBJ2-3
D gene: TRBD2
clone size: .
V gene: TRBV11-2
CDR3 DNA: TGTGCCAGCAGCTTAATGCGGGAGCTGGATACGCAGTATTTT
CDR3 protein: CASSLMRELDTQYF

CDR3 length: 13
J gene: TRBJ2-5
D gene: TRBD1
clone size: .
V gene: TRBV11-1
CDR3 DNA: TGTGCCAGCAGCCCAGGGGGCCAGGAGACCCAGTACTTC
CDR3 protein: CASSPGGQETQYF

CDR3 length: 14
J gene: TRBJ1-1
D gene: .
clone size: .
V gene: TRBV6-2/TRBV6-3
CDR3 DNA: TGTGCCAGCAGTCCGCCGATAGGCGGAACTGAAGCTTTCTTT
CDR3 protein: CASSPPIGGTEAFF

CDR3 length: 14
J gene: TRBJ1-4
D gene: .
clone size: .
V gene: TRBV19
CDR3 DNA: TGTGCCAGTAGTATGCAGGGTTCTAATGAAAAACTGTTTTTT
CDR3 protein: CASSMQGSNEKLFF

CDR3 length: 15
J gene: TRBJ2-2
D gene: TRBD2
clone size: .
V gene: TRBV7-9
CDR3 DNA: TGTGCCAGCACCCTAGCGGGAAGACGCACCGGGGAGCTGTTTTTT
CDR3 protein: CASTLAGRRTGELFF

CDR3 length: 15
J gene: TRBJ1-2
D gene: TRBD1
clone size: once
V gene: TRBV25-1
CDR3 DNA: TGTGCCAGCAGTGACCTGGGACAGGGGGCGGATGGCTACACCTTC
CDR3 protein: CASSDLGQGADGYTF

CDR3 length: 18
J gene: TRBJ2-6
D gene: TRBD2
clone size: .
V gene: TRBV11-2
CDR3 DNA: TGTGCCAGCAGCACCTGGACTAGCGGCCTCTCTGGGGCCAACGTCCTGACTTTC
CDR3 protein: CASSTWTSGLSGANVLTF

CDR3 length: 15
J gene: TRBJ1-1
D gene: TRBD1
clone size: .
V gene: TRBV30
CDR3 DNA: TGTGCCTGGAGTGTACAGGGGGCAGGGGGCACTGAAGCTTTCTTT
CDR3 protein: CAWSVQGAGGTEAFF

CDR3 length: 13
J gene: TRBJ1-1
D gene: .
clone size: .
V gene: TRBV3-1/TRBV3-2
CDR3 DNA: TGTGCCAGCACCCGCACAGTTAGCACTGAAGCTTTCTTT
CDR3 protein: CASTRTVSTEAFF

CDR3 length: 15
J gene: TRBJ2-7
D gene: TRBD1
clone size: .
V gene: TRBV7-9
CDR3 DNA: TGTGCCAGCAGCTTAACCGGGACAGGAGCCTACGAGCAGTACTTC
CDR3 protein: CASSLTGTGAYEQYF

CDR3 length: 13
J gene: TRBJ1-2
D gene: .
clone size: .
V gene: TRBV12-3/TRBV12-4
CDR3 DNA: TGTGCCAGCAGTCTTGACAGCATCTATGGCTACACCTTC
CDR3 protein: CASSLDSIYGYTF

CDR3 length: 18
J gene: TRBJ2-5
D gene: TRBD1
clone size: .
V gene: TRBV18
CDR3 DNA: TGTGCCAGCTCACCACTCGGACAGGGTAGAGGCCCTCAAGAGACCCAGTACTTC
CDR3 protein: CASSPLGQGRGPQETQYF

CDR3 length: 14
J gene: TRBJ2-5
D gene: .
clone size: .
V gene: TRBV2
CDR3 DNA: TGTGCCAGCAGCCCCGCCCGGGGAAAAGAGACCCAGTACTTC
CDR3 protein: CASSPARGKETQYF

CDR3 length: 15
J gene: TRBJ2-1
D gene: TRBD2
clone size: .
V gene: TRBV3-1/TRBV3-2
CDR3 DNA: TGTGCCAGCAGCCCGGGACTAGCGGAATACAATGAGCAGTTCTTC
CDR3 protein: CASSPGLAEYNEQFF

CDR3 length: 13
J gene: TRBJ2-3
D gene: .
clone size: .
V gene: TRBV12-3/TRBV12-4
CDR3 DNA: TGTGCCAGCAGTTTAGTAGCGACAGATACGCAGTATTTT
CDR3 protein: CASSLVATDTQYF

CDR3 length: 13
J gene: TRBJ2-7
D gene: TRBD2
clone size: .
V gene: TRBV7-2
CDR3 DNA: TGTGCCAGCAAACTAGCGGGAGTTCACGAGCAGTACTTC
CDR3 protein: CASKLAGVHEQYF

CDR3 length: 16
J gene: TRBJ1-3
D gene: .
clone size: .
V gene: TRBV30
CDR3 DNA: TGTGCCTGGAACCAAGGAGGGGGAGGGGCTGGAAACACCATATATTTT
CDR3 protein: CAWNQGGGGAGNTIYF

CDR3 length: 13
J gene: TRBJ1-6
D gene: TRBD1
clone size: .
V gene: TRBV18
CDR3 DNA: TGTGCCAGCTCACCTGGACAGGGATCACCCCTCCACTTT
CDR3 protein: CASSPGQGSPLHF

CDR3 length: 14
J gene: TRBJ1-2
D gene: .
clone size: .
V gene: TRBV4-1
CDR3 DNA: TGCGCCAGCAGCCAAGCGGAGGGAAACTATGGCTACACCTTC
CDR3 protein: CASSQAEGNYGYTF

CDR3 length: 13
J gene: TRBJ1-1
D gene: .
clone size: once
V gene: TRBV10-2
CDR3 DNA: TGCGCCAGCAGTCAGGGCGGAAACACTGAAGCTTTCTTT
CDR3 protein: CASSQGGNTEAFF